Following are 11 T cell receptor beta chains from one sample sequenced in a study of T cells in localized non-small cell lung cancer. Sequencing was performed with immunoSEQ multiplex PCR; in TCRdb, only in-frame clones are kept and a portion is missing. The sample holds about 72,000 clones; approximately 85% are singletons and the top ten take about 13%. The sample was peripheral blood, taken before any cancer treatment. These TCRs come from a female donor older than 55 with stage I lung adenocarcinoma.

This chain joins TRBV9 and TRBJ2-7; D is perhaps TRBD1 (6 bases). The CDR3 is 15 amino acids. Germline assignment: CDR1 SGDLS and CDR2 YYNGEE. Trimming removed 0 bases at V and 4 bases at J, with 14 bases between. The CDR3 is CASSVAPGTRYEQYF. The CDR3 nucleotides read TGTGCCAGCAGCGTAGCTCCGGGGACAAGATACGAGCAGTACTTC.

The chain carries TRBV6-5 and TRBJ2-2, with D hard to call. The CDR3 is 13 residues long. Trimming pared 6 bases from V and 0 bases from J, leaving 5 bases between. From germline, CDR1 is MNHEY and CDR2 SVGAGI. Written as DNA, the CDR3 is TGTGCCAGCAGAAGAGCGAACACCGGGGAGCTGTTTTTT. This encodes CASRRANTGELFF.

This clone has just one count. This sequence joins TRBV11-2 and TRBJ1-5; D unclear. With 5 bases removed from V and 3 bases from J, the gap between germline ends came to 11 bases. Germline V gives CDR1 SGHAT, CDR2 FQNNGV. The CDR3 length is 14 residues. CDR3 residues: CASSPDGNNQPQHF. In DNA form, the CDR3 reads TGTGCCAGCAGCCCGGACGGAAACAATCAGCCCCAGCATTTT.

CDR3: CASSYSPNSPLHF. The CDR3 DNA follows: TGTGCCAGCAGTTACTCTCCGAATTCACCCCTCCACTTT. V is TRBV6-5 and J is TRBJ1-6; no firm D call. Germline V lookup: CDR1 MNHEY, CDR2 SVGAGI. Trimming cost V 0 bases and J 7 bases, with 4 bases left between them. The CDR3 has 13 amino acids.

The V call is TRBV6-5, the J call TRBJ1-5; D unclear. The length of the CDR3 is 14 residues. Per the germline V gene, CDR1 is MNHEY and CDR2 is SVGAGI. Trimming stripped 2 bases from V and 7 bases from J, with 12 bases between. The CDR3 reads CASSYGGRGQPQHF. CDR3 DNA: TGTGCCAGCAGTTACGGAGGTAGAGGCCAGCCCCAGCATTTT.

CDR3 residues: CASSVVAASSYNEQFF. The CDR3 nucleotides read TGTGCCAGCAGCGTAGTCGCAGCGAGCTCCTACAATGAGCAGTTCTTC. The V call is TRBV9, the J call TRBJ2-1; D call uncertain. The ends were cut back, 0 bases at V and 0 bases at J, with 10 bases in the middle. This CDR3 spans 16 amino acids. Germline CDR1 is SGDLS and CDR2 is YYNGEE.

The chain carries TRBV4-1 and TRBJ1-5; D call uncertain. Germline lookup yields CDR1 MGHRA and CDR2 YSYEKL. This CDR3 is built from 14 residues. V lost 4 bases, J lost 5 bases, and 12 bases lay in between. CDR3 sequence reads: CASSPINQDQPQHF. CDR3 bases: TGCGCCAGCAGCCCTATTAACCAGGATCAGCCCCAGCATTTT.

The J gene is TRBJ2-7, the V gene TRBV6-5; TRBD1 aligns across 8 bases. The CDR3 is 14 amino acids. J gave up 0 bases and V 6 bases, and 4 bases lay outside the gene matches. Germline assignment: CDR1 MNHEY and CDR2 SVGAGI. CDR3 sequence: CASRRTGSSYEQYF. Here the CDR3 DNA reads TGTGCCAGCAGACGGACAGGGAGCTCCTACGAGCAGTACTTC.

The chain recombines TRBV19 with TRBJ1-6; D not resolved. Trimming pared 4 bases from V and 9 bases from J, leaving 13 bases between. Per the germline V gene, CDR1 is LNHDA and CDR2 is SQIVND (reference sequence). The CDR3 length is 14 residues. The CDR3 nucleotides read TGTGCCAGTAGTAGGGAGGCGGTGGGTTCACCCCTCCACTTT. Translation gives CASSREAVGSPLHF.

The J gene is TRBJ1-1, the V gene TRBV18; D is ambiguous. The ends were cut back, 6 bases at V and 1 base at J, with 9 bases in the middle. Germline V lookup: CDR1 KGHSH, CDR2 LQKENI. The CDR3 extends over 13 amino acids. DNA for the CDR3: TGTGCCAGCTCCGTATCAGGGAACACTGAAGCTTTCTTT. Translating it yields CASSVSGNTEAFF.

The chain joins TRBV7-3 to TRBJ2-5, with D maybe TRBD1 (7 bases). The CDR3 is 13 residues long. V lost 4 bases, J lost 5 bases, and 11 bases lay in between. Per germline, CDR1 SGHTA and CDR2 FQGTGA. The CDR3 spells CASSSEGAETQYF. The CDR3 nucleotides are TGTGCCAGCAGCTCGGAGGGGGCGGAGACCCAGTACTTC.